This T cell receptor (beta chain) appears in the sequencing data of a study of CD8 T cells in Susac syndrome. Overall study context: Treatment at blood withdrawal was none, corticosteroids, or intravenous immunoglobulin alone in Susac syndrome patients. General study results and limits: In Susac patients, clonal expansion was not detected in CD4+ cells.

TCR beta was sequenced from blood CD8+ and CD4+ T cells. Through negative isolation, CD4+ and CD8+ T cells were obtained, while TEMRA cells were enriched using FACS. Points on this clonotype: The antigen is unknown.

V was cut by 6 bases and J by 2 bases, with 16 bases left in between. Germline V gene data show CDR1 as DFQATT and CDR2 as SNEGSKA (reference sequence). The CDR3 covers 14 residues. RNA in amounts of roughly 0.5 to 1 ug was reverse transcribed with random hexamers. TCRdb re-called the immunoSEQ multiplex PCR reads with MiXCR, one entry per CDR3 protein. The sample shows around 130,000 distinct CDR3 sequences, roughly 95% of them seen only once. The chain joins TRBV20-1 to TRBJ1-2, with D maybe TRBD1 (5 bases). Sequencing was carried out using CD4+ T cells from PBMCs. This TCR came from a human donor with Susac syndrome. CDR3 in DNA: TGCAGTGCCCCGACCGGGGCTGGGAACTATGGCTACACCTTC. It yields the protein CSAPTGAGNYGYTF.